This T cell receptor beta chain is drawn from a study of cytomegalovirus exposure and HLA in healthy donors. At the level of the study: Early release data held around 80 million unique TCRs from HLA-typed donors. Notes on the study in general: Other equally common chains were less clonally expanded than HLA-associated TCR beta chains, a later analysis showed.

For this clone: Its antigen is not identified.

V was pared by 5 bases and J by 0 bases, with 4 bases of the junction left unmatched. The CDR3 is made up of 14 amino acids. CDR1 SGHTA and CDR2 FQGTGA come from the germline V gene. The donors were healthy bone marrow donors. 13 Jbeta primers and 60 Vbeta primers were used for the PCR. Clones were read by immunoSEQ multiplex PCR, and TCRdb kept only the in-frame ones, dropping some. The repertoire consists of around 150,000 clones, with roughly 82% occurring once and the leading ten covering over 8.5%. The chain employs TRBV7-3 and TRBJ2-7, with TRBD2 matching 7 bases. Material for sequencing was PBMCs. This receptor was taken from a man in his fifties in good health and CMV-seropositive. In nucleotides, the CDR3 is TGTGCCAGCAGCCTTACTAGCGTCTCCTACGAGCAGTACTTC. Translating gives CASSLTSVSYEQYF. Based on the CDR3 plus reference TRBV7-3 and TRBJ2-7, the full variable domain is GAGVSQTPSNKVTEKGKYVELRCDPISGHTALYWYRQSLGQGPEFLIYFQGTGAADDSGLPNDRFFAVRPEGSVSTLKIQRTERGDSAVYLCASSLTSVSYEQYFGPGTRLTVT.